This T cell receptor beta chain was recorded in a study of shared clonotypes between healthy human individuals. About the research overall: Three plates each covered CD4 naive and memory; CD8 naive two, CD8 memory one.

Study results and caveats: What limited the represented genetic and exposure-history diversity was the small number of donors.

A word on this clone: What it binds is unknown.

Per germline, CDR1 MDHEN and CDR2 SYDVKM. Trimming at V came to 7 bases and at J to 7 bases, leaving 6 bases not matched to a gene. The CDR3 runs 13 residues. Deep-level running was used for the assay. Sequenced by immunoSEQ multiplex PCR; TCRdb stores in-frame clones only, minus some. The table shows around 2,000,000 clones, with roughly 94% occurring only once. CD8 cells classed as naive were CD45RO-negative and positively selected for CCR7, excluding terminally differentiated effector memory CD45RA+ cells. The V and J genes are TRBV28 and TRBJ2-4, with 8 bases aligning to TRBD1. The receptor was isolated from a young man in good health. Sample: naive CD8+ T cells sorted from blood. Written as DNA, the CDR3 is TGTGCCAGCACCAGGACAGGGAAGAACATTCAGTACTTC. It codes for CASTRTGKNIQYF.